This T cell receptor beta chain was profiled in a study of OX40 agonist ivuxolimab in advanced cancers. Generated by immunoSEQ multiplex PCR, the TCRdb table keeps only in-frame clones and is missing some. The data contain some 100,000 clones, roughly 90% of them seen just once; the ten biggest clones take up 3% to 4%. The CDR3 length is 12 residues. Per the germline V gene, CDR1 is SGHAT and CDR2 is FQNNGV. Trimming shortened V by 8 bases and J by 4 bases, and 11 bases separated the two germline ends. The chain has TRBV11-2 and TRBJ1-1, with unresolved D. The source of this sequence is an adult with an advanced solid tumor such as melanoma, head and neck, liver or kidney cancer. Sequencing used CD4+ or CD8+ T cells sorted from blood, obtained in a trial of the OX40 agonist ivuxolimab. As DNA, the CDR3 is TGTGCCAGCGGAAGGCGGAGCACTGAAGCTTTCTTT. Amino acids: CASGRRSTEAFF.